A single sample is the source of the 28 T cell receptor beta chains below, sequenced in a study of CD8 T cells in Susac syndrome. When the RNA was reverse transcribed, random hexamers were used with an input of roughly 0.45 to 1 ug. Each CDR3 protein is one row after TCRdb ran MiXCR on the immunoSEQ multiplex PCR reads. Altogether tens of thousands of distinct CDR3 sequences are present, 80% to 95% being singletons, with the ten largest covering 0.41%. Material: CD8+ T cells from PBMCs. The receptor set was obtained from a human donor in good health.

The DNA for the CDR3 is TGTGCCAGCAGTGAGGGGGTTTGGACTGAAGCTTTCTTT. As protein: CASSEGVWTEAFF. The genes are TRBV25-1 and TRBJ1-1; TRBD1 is a possible D gene (5 bases). Germline CDR1 and CDR2: MGHDK and SYGVNS. This CDR3 is 13 amino acids long. The V end was cut by 3 bases, the J end by 5 bases, with 10 bases between.

The chain couples TRBV4-1 to TRBJ1-1; D is perhaps TRBD1 (5 bases). The CDR3 covers 15 residues. Germline V gene data show CDR1 as MGHRA and CDR2 as YSYEKL. The V end lost 2 bases, the J end lost 4 bases, and 14 bases lay between the germline ends. CDR3: CASSQYPGKGTEAFF. The CDR3 DNA is TGCGCCAGCAGCCAATACCCAGGGAAGGGCACTGAAGCTTTCTTT.

This clonotype was counted a single time. This chain connects TRBV7-6 to TRBJ2-2; D is unresolved. The V and J ends lost 4 bases and 6 bases respectively, with 6 bases between them. Germline V lookup: CDR1 SGHVS, CDR2 FNYEAQ. The CDR3 is 12 amino acids. DNA for the CDR3: TGTGCCAGCAGCTCCTATTCCGGGGAGCTGTTTTTT. This sequence encodes CASSSYSGELFF.

V gene TRBV29-1 combines with J gene TRBJ1-3; the D is unclear. This CDR3 region has 13 residues. Germline loops: CDR1 SQVTM, CDR2 ANQGSEA. Trimming took 8 bases from V and 0 from J, leaving 11 bases between them. CDR3 bases: TGCAGCTGCCGGACTAGCTCTGGAAACACCATATATTTT. Its protein product is CSCRTSSGNTIYF.

V gene TRBV5-6 combines with J gene TRBJ2-5, with 11 bases matching TRBD2. This CDR3 contains 16 residues. Germline trimming cut 4 bases from V and 0 bases from J; bases unmatched to any gene: 5. Germline loops: CDR1 SGHDT, CDR2 YYEEEE. This CDR3 reads CASSQGLAAYQETQYF. DNA for the CDR3: TGTGCCAGCAGCCAGGGACTAGCGGCGTACCAAGAGACCCAGTACTTC. Based on the CDR3 plus reference TRBV5-6 and TRBJ2-5, the full variable domain is DAGVTQSPTHLIKTRGQQVTLRCSPKSGHDTVSWYQQALGQGPQFIFQYYEEEERQRGNFPDRFSGHQFPNYSSELNVNALLLGDSALYLCASSQGLAAYQETQYFGPGTRLLVL.

The genes are TRBV6-5 and TRBJ2-7; D is perhaps TRBD1 or TRBD2 (5 bases each). The CDR3 is made up of 14 amino acids. CDR1 MNHEY and CDR2 SVGAGI come from the germline V gene. V was cut by 0 bases and J by 3 bases, with 9 bases left in between. CDR3 sequence reads: CASSYSGEVYEQYF. In nucleotides, the CDR3 is TGTGCCAGCAGTTACTCGGGGGAAGTCTACGAGCAGTACTTC.

The chain joins TRBV6-5 to TRBJ1-1, with D possibly TRBD1 on 6 matching bases. Germline lookup yields CDR1 MNHEY and CDR2 SVGAGI. Trimming removed 4 bases at V and 1 base at J, with 16 bases between. The CDR3 extends over 16 amino acids. The CDR3 coding sequence is TGTGCCAGCAGTTCCCATCGGACAGTGGAGAACACTGAAGCTTTCTTT. This codes for CASSSHRTVENTEAFF.

The chain uses TRBV14 and TRBJ2-3; TRBD1 is a possible D gene (6 bases). CDR1 and CDR2 (germline): SGHDN, FVKESK. This CDR3 region has 20 residues. Between the trimmed V and J ends, which lost 0 bases and 0 bases, there was a span of 22 bases. This chain's CDR3 is CASSQDFRDTTLSSTDTQYF. CDR3 sequence (DNA): TGTGCCAGCAGCCAAGACTTTCGGGACACAACACTATCTAGCACAGATACGCAGTATTTT.

This chain joins TRBV7-9 and TRBJ2-7; D perhaps matches TRBD1 (6 bases). The V gene lost 6 bases and the J gene lost 3 bases, with 12 bases spanning the gap. This CDR3 contains 13 residues. CDR1 SEHNR and CDR2 FQNEAQ come from the germline V gene (reference sequence). CDR3 sequence reads: CASRPQGFYEQYF. The CDR3 DNA follows: TGTGCCAGCAGGCCGCAGGGGTTCTACGAGCAGTACTTC.

The chain links TRBV3-1 to TRBJ2-3; no reliable D call. This CDR3 has 13 residues. V was cut by 2 bases and J by 6 bases, with 9 bases left in between. The germline CDR1 and CDR2 sequences are LGHDT and YNNKEL (reference sequence). Here the CDR3 reads CASSQIEGDTQYF. In DNA form, the CDR3 reads TGTGCCAGCAGCCAAATCGAAGGGGATACGCAGTATTTT.

The J gene is TRBJ2-7, the V gene TRBV20-1, with 10 bases lining up with TRBD2. Germline trimming cut 4 bases from V and 0 bases from J; bases unmatched to any gene: 6. The CDR3 extends over 15 amino acids. CDR1 DFQATT and CDR2 SNEGSKA come from the germline V gene (reference sequence). The CDR3 sequence is CSATSGGTSSYEQYF. In nucleotides, the CDR3 is TGCAGTGCTACTAGCGGGGGAACAAGCTCCTACGAGCAGTACTTC.

The sample holds one count of this clonotype. The chain employs TRBV6-2 or TRBV6-3 and TRBJ2-7; 12 nucleotides align to TRBD2. V shed 3 bases and J 3 bases; nucleotides not matched to a gene: 21. The germline V gene encodes CDR1 MNHEY and CDR2 SVGEGT. The CDR3 has 21 residues. The CDR3 loop is CASSYATTGLAGPHNFYEQYF. CDR3 nucleotide sequence: TGTGCCAGCAGTTATGCGACAACCGGACTAGCGGGACCCCACAACTTCTACGAGCAGTACTTC.

CDR3 loop: CASSLLYGGAETQYF. CDR3 sequence (DNA): TGTGCCAGCAGCCTCCTGTACGGGGGCGCGGAGACCCAGTACTTC. The J gene is TRBJ2-5, the V gene TRBV13; D might be TRBD1 or TRBD2, each matching 6 bases. CDR1 and CDR2 (germline): PRHDT, FYEKMQ (reference sequence). The ends were cut back, 5 bases at V and 5 bases at J, with 18 bases in the middle. This CDR3 has 15 residues.

This clonotype turned up a few times. The chain recombines TRBV2 with TRBJ2-7; 9 bases agree with TRBD2. Germline V gives CDR1 SNHLY, CDR2 FYNNEI. The junction had 1 base not matched to a gene; V was cut back by 3 bases and J by 1 base. The CDR3 runs to 14 residues. Here the CDR3 DNA reads TGTGCCAGCAGTGACCTAGCGGGGTCCTACGAGCAGTACTTC. Translation gives CASSDLAGSYEQYF.

CDR3 region: CASSGTGFYEQYF. The CDR3 region has the DNA TGTGCCAGCAGTGGGACGGGCTTCTACGAGCAGTACTTC. The V gene is TRBV2, the J gene TRBJ2-7; D gene uncertain. Trimming left V 4 bases short and J 3 bases short, with 10 bases between. CDR1 SNHLY and CDR2 FYNNEI come from the germline V gene. The CDR3 has 13 residues.

V usage is TRBV7-9 and J usage is TRBJ2-5; 8 bases are a match to TRBD2. The CDR3 is 14 residues long. The germline CDR1 and CDR2 sequences are SEHNR and FQNEAQ (reference sequence). V shed 8 bases, J shed 5 bases, and the junction held 10 bases outside the gene matches. CDR3 DNA sequence: TGTGCCAGCCGGGAGGGGTCCGCAGCGGAGACCCAGTACTTC. This gives the protein CASREGSAAETQYF.

In DNA, the CDR3 is TGTGCCAGTAGTATTGAGGGGGCAATCGACGAGCAGTACTTC. As protein: CASSIEGAIDEQYF. The rearrangement joins TRBV19 to TRBJ2-7, with 7 positions matching TRBD1. This CDR3 is built from 14 residues. The V and J ends lost 3 bases and 5 bases, in that order; junction bases with no gene match: 7. The germline V gene encodes CDR1 LNHDA and CDR2 SQIVND (reference sequence).

The chain employs TRBV27 and TRBJ1-1; tentatively, D is TRBD1 (5 bases). Germline V CDR1 and CDR2: MNHEY, SMNVEV (reference sequence). This CDR3 is 13 amino acids long. Trimming cost V 8 bases and J 3 bases, with 13 bases left between them. CDR3 loop: CASYLRGDTEAFF. In nucleotides, the CDR3 is TGTGCCAGCTATCTTCGGGGGGACACTGAAGCTTTCTTT.

The chain employs TRBV24-1 and TRBJ1-2; no reliable D call. The CDR3 sequence is 10 residues long. CDR1 KGHDR and CDR2 SFDVKD come from the germline V gene. Trimming left V 9 bases short and J 2 bases short, with 3 bases between. The DNA for the CDR3 is TGTGCCACCTTAAACTATGGCTACACCTTC. The encoded protein is CATLNYGYTF.

This clonotype was seen once. The J gene is TRBJ1-1, the V gene TRBV20-1, with D perhaps matching TRBD1 (6 bases). CDR1 DFQATT and CDR2 SNEGSKA come from the germline V gene (reference sequence). The ends were cut back, 0 bases at V and 0 bases at J, with 11 bases in the middle. CDR3 size: 15 residues. The CDR3 DNA sequence: TGCAGTGCTAGAGATCGGAGGGGGATGAACACTGAAGCTTTCTTT. Its protein product is CSARDRRGMNTEAFF.

This rearrangement joins TRBV29-1 to TRBJ1-3; D is unresolved. The germline V and J ends were trimmed by 0 bases and 6 bases, with 15 bases remaining between them. The germline gives CDR1 SQVTM, CDR2 ANQGSEA. This CDR3 is 15 amino acids long. The CDR3 region has the DNA TGCAGCGTTGAAGACCCGAACATGGCTGAAAACACCATATATTTT. Translation gives CSVEDPNMAENTIYF.

CDR3 region: CAWRPISASYEQYF. The CDR3 coding sequence is TGTGCCTGGAGACCGATTAGCGCCTCCTACGAGCAGTACTTC. The V gene is TRBV30, the J gene TRBJ2-7; D may be TRBD2 (5 bases). This CDR3 has 14 amino acids. Germline CDR1 is GTSNPN and CDR2 is SVGIG (reference sequence). V dropped 3 bases and J dropped 0 bases, with 12 bases sitting between them.

The V call is TRBV5-1, the J call TRBJ2-3; D unresolved. Trimming removed 4 bases at V and 5 bases at J, with 8 bases between. The germline V gene encodes CDR1 SGHRS and CDR2 YFSETQ. There are 12 residues in the CDR3. DNA for the CDR3: TGCGCCAGCAGCCCGTGGGGAGATACGCAGTATTTT. Its translation: CASSPWGDTQYF.

V gene TRBV7-9 combines with J gene TRBJ1-1; D unresolved. There are 11 residues in the CDR3. V was cut by 5 bases and J by 10 bases, with 11 bases left in between. The germline CDR1 and CDR2 sequences are SEHNR and FQNEAQ (reference sequence). CDR3 loop: CASSDLGGAFF. The DNA of the CDR3 is TGTGCCAGCAGCGACCTGGGAGGAGCTTTCTTT.

Here the CDR3 DNA reads TGTGCCAGCAGTGAGCGGACAGGGCCCACTGGCGTAAGCAATCAGCCCCAGCATTTT. It is translated as CASSERTGPTGVSNQPQHF. The V and J genes are TRBV12-3 or TRBV12-4 and TRBJ1-5; 8 bases match TRBD1. The V gene end was trimmed by 5 bases and the J gene end by 1 base; junction bases not matched to a gene: 16. This CDR3 spans 19 amino acids.

This clonotype was counted between two and nine times. The chain has TRBV19 and TRBJ1-5, with D maybe TRBD1 (6 bases). CDR1 is LNHDA and CDR2 is SQIVND in the germline V gene (reference sequence). This CDR3 comprises 14 residues. V was pared by 4 bases and J by 3 bases, with 10 bases between. DNA of the CDR3: TGTGCCAGTAGTAACAGGGACTACAATCAGCCCCAGCATTTT. Protein product: CASSNRDYNQPQHF. Full variable domain (remainder filled in from reference TRBV19 and TRBJ1-5): DGGITQSPKYLFRKEGQNVTLSCEQNLNHDAMYWYRQDPGQGLRLIYYSQIVNDFQKGDIAEGYSVSREKKESFPLTVTSAQKNPTAFYLCASSNRDYNQPQHFGDGTRLSIL.

The chain recombines TRBV14 with TRBJ2-7; the D call may be TRBD1 or TRBD2 (5 bases each). The CDR3 totals 16 residues. V was trimmed by 3 bases and J by 5 bases, leaving 20 bases between them. Germline CDR1 is SGHDN and CDR2 is FVKESK. CDR3 residues: CASSQPAGEMGHEQYF. The CDR3 nucleotides are TGTGCCAGCAGCCAGCCGGCGGGTGAGATGGGGCACGAGCAGTACTTC.

The chain has TRBV15 and TRBJ2-5, with D tentatively TRBD2 (6 bases). Germline loops: CDR1 LNHNV, CDR2 YYDKDF (reference sequence). The CDR3 has 13 amino acids. The germline V and J ends were trimmed by 7 bases and 8 bases, with 17 bases remaining between them. CDR3 loop: CATIAGGWCTQYF. As DNA, the CDR3 is TGTGCCACCATCGCCGGAGGGTGGTGTACCCAGTACTTC.